The sequence of this T cell receptor (beta chain) was determined in a study of shared clonotypes between healthy human individuals. TCRdb's copy holds only in-frame clones and misses some; the assay was immunoSEQ multiplex PCR. The table lists some 2,100,000 clones, almost 96% of them singletons, with roughly 0.13% in the top ten. This clone has a single count. Its antigen remains unknown. The CDR3 is made up of 16 amino acids. Trimming stripped 0 bases from V and 0 bases from J, with 9 bases between. Germline CDR1 MRHNA, CDR2 SNTAGT. Overall study results and limits: The donor pool, a small one, limited the genetic and exposure-history diversity represented. Across subsets, estimated richness was generally greater for naive than for memory populations.

Sample: naive CD4+ T cells sorted from blood. Stated subset: CD45RA+ positively selected. This receptor was identified in a man aged 18 to 29 in good health. This chain uses TRBV6-4 with TRBJ1-3, with a weak D call TRBD1 (5 bases). The CDR3 coding sequence is TGTGCCAGCAGTGACTCGTTCGGGACCTCTGGAAACACCATATATTTT. Translating gives CASSDSFGTSGNTIYF.